This T cell receptor beta chain was documented in a study of CD8+ T cells in alopecia areata. Whole-study results and caveats: Resident alphabeta T-cell populations of normal skin are likewise subject to sequencing in scalp samples.

Treatment described: oral pan-JAK inhibitor, 5-10 mg twice daily. The sample holds a few counts of this clone. Its cognate antigen is unknown. V shed 0 bases and J shed 11 bases, with 16 bases lying between them. This CDR3 comprises 13 residues. Germline V gene sequence: CDR1 GTSNPN, CDR2 SVGIG (reference sequence). Extracted RNA was reverse transcribed into cDNA, the sequencing template. Clones were sequenced by immunoSEQ multiplex PCR, and TCRdb holds only the in-frame ones, with some missing. Of about 180,000 clones listed, 50% to 75% were seen once; the top ten hold 15% to 20%. This clonotype was sampled from a human donor with alopecia areata. The J gene is TRBJ1-1, the V gene TRBV30, with unresolved D. The sample consisted of CD4+ T cells sorted from blood, taken between weeks 55 and 65, from a patient treated with tofacitinib. Here the CDR3 reads CAWSVTAAGWAFF. The DNA for the CDR3 is TGTGCCTGGAGTGTAACGGCGGCGGGTTGGGCTTTCTTT.